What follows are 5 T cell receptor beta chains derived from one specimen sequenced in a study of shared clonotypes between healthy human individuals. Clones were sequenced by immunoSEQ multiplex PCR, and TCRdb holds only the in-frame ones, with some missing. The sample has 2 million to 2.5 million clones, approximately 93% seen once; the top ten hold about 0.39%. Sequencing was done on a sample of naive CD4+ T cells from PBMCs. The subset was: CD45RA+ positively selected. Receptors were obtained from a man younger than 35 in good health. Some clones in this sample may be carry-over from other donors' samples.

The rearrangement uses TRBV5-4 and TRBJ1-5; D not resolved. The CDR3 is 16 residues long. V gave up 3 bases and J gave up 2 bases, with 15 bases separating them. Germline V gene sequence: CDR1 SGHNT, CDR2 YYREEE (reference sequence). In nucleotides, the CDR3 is TGTGCCAGCAGCTCCGACCCCAGCGGTGGCAATCAGCCCCAGCATTTT. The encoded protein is CASSSDPSGGNQPQHF.

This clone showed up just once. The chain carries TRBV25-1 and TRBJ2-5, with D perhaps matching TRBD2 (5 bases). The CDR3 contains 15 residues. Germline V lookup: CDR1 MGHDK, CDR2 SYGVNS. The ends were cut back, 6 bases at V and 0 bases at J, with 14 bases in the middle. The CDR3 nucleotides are TGTGCCAGCAGGATGAGGGCAGGCAACCAAGAGACCCAGTACTTC. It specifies CASRMRAGNQETQYF.

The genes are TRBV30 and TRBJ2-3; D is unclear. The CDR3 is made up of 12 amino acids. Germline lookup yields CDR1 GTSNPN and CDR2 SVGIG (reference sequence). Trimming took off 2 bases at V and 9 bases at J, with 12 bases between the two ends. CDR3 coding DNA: TGTGCCTGGAGTTTTGGTCTAGACACGCAGTATTTT. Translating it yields CAWSFGLDTQYF. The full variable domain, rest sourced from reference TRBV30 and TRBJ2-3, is SQTIHQWPATLVQPVGSPLSLECTVEGTSNPNLYWYRQAAGRGLQLLFYSVGIGQISSEVPQNLSASRPQDRQFILSSKKLLLSDSGFYLCAWSFGLDTQYFGPGTRLTVL.

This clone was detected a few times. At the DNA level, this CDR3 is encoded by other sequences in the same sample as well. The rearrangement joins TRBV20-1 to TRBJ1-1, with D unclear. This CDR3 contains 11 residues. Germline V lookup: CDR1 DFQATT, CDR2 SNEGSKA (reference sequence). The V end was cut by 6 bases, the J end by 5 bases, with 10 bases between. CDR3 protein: CSAPLGTEAFF. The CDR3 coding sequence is TGCAGTGCCCCCCTGGGGACTGAAGCTTTCTTT.

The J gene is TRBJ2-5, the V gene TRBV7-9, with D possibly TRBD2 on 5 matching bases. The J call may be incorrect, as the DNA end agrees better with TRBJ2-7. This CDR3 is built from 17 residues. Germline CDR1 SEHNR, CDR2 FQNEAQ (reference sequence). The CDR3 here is CASTPPFSSGGYNEQYF. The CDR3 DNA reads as TGTGCCAGCACCCCGCCCTTTTCGAGTGGCGGGTACAACGAGCAGTACTTC.